The 26 T cell receptor beta chains in this list originate from one sample, sequenced in a study of cytomegalovirus exposure and HLA in healthy donors. Primers: 60 Vbeta forward and 13 Jbeta reverse. Repertoires were generated with immunoSEQ multiplex PCR, while TCRdb's copy carries only in-frame clones and drops some. The table records 150,000 or so clones, roughly 80% of them present only once. Sequencing was carried out using PBMCs. Receptor source: a man younger than 30 in good health and CMV-seropositive.

This sequence joins TRBV7-3 and TRBJ2-3, with TRBD2 matching over 9 bases. The germline CDR1 and CDR2 sequences are SGHTA and FQGTGA. There are 16 residues in the CDR3. V lost 2 bases and J lost 0; bases outside the gene matches: 3. The chain's CDR3 is CASSLGAGGSTDTQYF. The CDR3 bases are TGTGCCAGCAGCTTAGGGGCGGGAGGGAGCACAGATACGCAGTATTTT.

V usage is TRBV18 and J usage is TRBJ1-1; D ambiguous. This CDR3 is built from 15 residues. Germline V CDR1 and CDR2: KGHSH, LQKENI. The V and J ends lost 0 bases and 4 bases respectively, with 12 bases between them. The CDR3 DNA reads as TGTGCCAGCTCACCACCAAGAGGAACGGGCACTGAAGCTTTCTTT. It yields the protein CASSPPRGTGTEAFF.

This clone was detected only a few times. The rearrangement joins TRBV29-1 to TRBJ2-3, with TRBD2 matching 8 bases. The CDR3 consists of 15 residues. Germline assignment: CDR1 SQVTM and CDR2 ANQGSEA. V lost 4 bases, J lost 5 bases, and 11 bases stayed unmatched. CDR3 sequence (DNA): TGCAGCGTTGCGGTGACAGCGGGAGTAGTAGATACGCAGTATTTT. Its protein is CSVAVTAGVVDTQYF.

The V call is TRBV4-2, the J call TRBJ2-5; TRBD2 aligns across 16 bases. The DNA end favors TRBJ2-7, so the J call may be wrong. Germline-derived CDR1 and CDR2 are LGHNA and YNFKEQ. The CDR3 extends over 17 amino acids. CDR3 nucleotides: TGTGCCAGCAGCCAGGCCGGGACTAGCGGGAGGGCCTCCGAGCAGTACTTC. Translation gives CASSQAGTSGRASEQYF.

The chain joins TRBV28 to TRBJ1-1; D is uncertain. The CDR3 runs 13 residues. The V and J ends lost 7 bases and 1 base respectively, with 10 bases between them. Germline loops: CDR1 MDHEN, CDR2 SYDVKM. The CDR3 loop is CASTRRGNTEAFF. DNA of the CDR3: TGTGCCAGCACGAGACGAGGGAACACTGAAGCTTTCTTT.

The V gene is TRBV4-2, the J gene TRBJ2-1, with 9 bases identical to TRBD2. Trimming cost V 6 bases and J 7 bases; bases outside gene matches: 7. The CDR3 consists of 14 residues. Looked up from germline, CDR1 is LGHNA and CDR2 is YNFKEQ. In DNA form, the CDR3 reads TGTGCCAGCAGTCTTAGCGGGAGTAGTAATGAGCAGTTCTTC. Its protein product is CASSLSGSSNEQFF.

This clone was picked up one time. The rearrangement joins TRBV2 to TRBJ2-7; a weak D match, TRBD1 (7 bases). Germline V gene lookup returns CDR1 SNHLY and CDR2 FYNNEI. There are 16 residues in the CDR3. The V gene lost 3 bases and the J gene lost 4 bases, with 19 bases spanning the gap. CDR3 amino acids: CASSDLRGTAIYEQYF. DNA of the CDR3: TGTGCCAGCAGTGATCTTCGGGGGACAGCGATTTACGAGCAGTACTTC.

The chain employs TRBV5-1 and TRBJ2-2, with 7 bases that match TRBD2. The CDR3 contains 16 residues. The germline CDR1 and CDR2 sequences are SGHRS and YFSETQ. V lost 4 bases and J lost 0; bases outside the gene matches: 6. The CDR3 reads CASSPAGTTNTGELFF. The DNA of the CDR3 is TGCGCCAGCAGCCCGGCGGGGACTACGAACACCGGGGAGCTGTTTTTT.

This chain uses TRBV27 with TRBJ1-1, with D perhaps matching TRBD1 (6 bases). With 4 bases removed from V and 2 bases from J, the gap between germline ends came to 14 bases. The germline V gene encodes CDR1 MNHEY and CDR2 SMNVEV (reference sequence). The CDR3 runs to 15 residues. The CDR3 loop reads CASSYRGGGNTEAFF. Written as DNA, the CDR3 is TGTGCCAGCAGTTACCGAGGGGGGGGAAACACTGAAGCTTTCTTT.

The rearrangement joins TRBV28 to TRBJ2-3, with TRBD2 matching over 11 bases. Germline CDR1 MDHEN, CDR2 SYDVKM. The CDR3 is 16 residues long. J was trimmed by 0 bases and V by 5 bases; bases with no gene match: 4. CDR3 region: CASSDRLAGSTDTQYF. The CDR3, as DNA: TGTGCCAGCAGTGACCGACTAGCGGGAAGCACAGATACGCAGTATTTT.

This clone came up a few times. The rearrangement uses TRBV28 and TRBJ2-2; D remains unclear. Trimming left V 5 bases short and J 7 bases short, with 14 bases between. Germline assignment: CDR1 MDHEN and CDR2 SYDVKM. This CDR3 is 14 amino acids long. CDR3 DNA sequence: TGTGCCAGCAGTCCTCTAGTATATGACGGGGAGCTGTTTTTT. Encoded protein: CASSPLVYDGELFF.

This rearrangement joins TRBV5-4 to TRBJ2-7, with a tentative D call TRBD2 (5 bases). The V gene's germline CDR1 is SGHNT and CDR2 YYREEE (reference sequence). Deletions cut 0 bases from V and 3 bases from J, with 7 bases between. CDR3 size: 13 residues. The CDR3 nucleotides read TGTGCCAGCAGCTTGGTGGGAGACTACGAGCAGTACTTC. Translation: CASSLVGDYEQYF.

This chain uses TRBV7-9 with TRBJ2-2; TRBD1 is a possible D gene (5 bases). Trimming left V 1 base short and J 4 bases short, with 7 bases between. This CDR3 comprises 14 residues. Germline V lookup: CDR1 SEHNR, CDR2 FQNEAQ (reference sequence). CDR3 in amino acids: CASSLEQATGELFF. In nucleotides, the CDR3 is TGTGCCAGCAGCTTAGAACAGGCCACCGGGGAGCTGTTTTTT.

The chain is built from TRBV15 and TRBJ1-5, with 8 bases aligning to TRBD1. V was clipped by 8 bases and J by 0 bases; unmatched bases: 6. The CDR3 contains 15 residues. Germline V gene lookup returns CDR1 LNHNV and CDR2 YYDKDF (reference sequence). For the CDR3, the DNA is TGTGCCACCGGCCGGACAGGGAATAGCAATCAGCCCCAGCATTTT. Translation: CATGRTGNSNQPQHF.

The V call is TRBV7-9, the J call TRBJ2-7; 7 bases align to TRBD1. The CDR3 is 12 amino acids. CDR1 SEHNR and CDR2 FQNEAQ come from the germline V gene (reference sequence). The junction had 5 bases not matched to a gene; V was cut back by 2 bases and J by 10 bases. The CDR3: CASSLIKGGQYF. CDR3 sequence (DNA): TGTGCCAGCAGCTTAATTAAAGGGGGCCAGTACTTC. Full variable domain (rest looked up from reference TRBV7-9 and TRBJ2-7): DTGVSQNPRHKITKRGQNVTFRCDPISEHNRLYWYRQTLGQGPEFLTYFQNEAQLEKSRLLSDRFSAERPKGSFSTLEIQRTEQGDSAMYLCASSLIKGGQYFGPGTRLTVT.

Remarks on this clone: Relative to the germline gene, one junction end is altered; a read error may explain this. This chain uses TRBV9 with TRBJ2-2; 9 bases align to TRBD2. The CDR3 spans 17 residues. CDR1 is SGDLS and CDR2 is YYNGEE in the germline V gene. CDR3 nucleotides: TGTGCCAGCCGCGTAGTATCTAGCGGGGCGAACACCGGGGAGCTGTTTTTT. Residues: CASRVVSSGANTGELFF.

The chain joins TRBV29-1 to TRBJ2-2; TRBD1 matches at 7 bases. After removal of 4 bases from V and 7 bases from J, the junction contained 3 bases not matched to a gene. Germline CDR1 reads SQVTM; CDR2 reads ANQGSEA. The CDR3 length is 12 residues. The CDR3, as DNA: TGCAGCGTTGGAGGGGGCCACGGGGAGCTGTTTTTT. It yields the protein CSVGGGHGELFF.

The V and J genes are TRBV27 and TRBJ2-1, with TRBD2 matching 9 bases. V dropped 4 bases and J dropped 6; count of bases not matched to a gene: 4. The CDR3 is 14 residues long. Per the germline V gene, CDR1 is MNHEY and CDR2 is SMNVEV (reference sequence). As DNA, the CDR3 is TGTGCCAGCAGTTCGGGACTAGCTGGCAATGAGCAGTTCTTC. Translated: CASSSGLAGNEQFF.

This chain links TRBV11-2 with TRBJ2-7; D is unclear. V lost 4 bases and J lost 3, with 4 bases in between. The CDR3 has 11 residues. CDR1 and CDR2 from the germline V gene are SGHAT and FQNNGV. The CDR3 bases are TGTGCCAGCAGCTCTTACTACGAGCAGTACTTC. Residues: CASSSYYEQYF.

The J gene is TRBJ2-5, the V gene TRBV2; D is undetermined. Germline CDR1 reads SNHLY; CDR2 reads FYNNEI. Trimming removed 1 base at V and 4 bases at J, with 4 bases between. The CDR3 covers 12 residues. The DNA of the CDR3 is TGTGCCAGCAGTGAAGACGGAGAGACCCAGTACTTC. This sequence encodes CASSEDGETQYF. Drawing the rest from reference TRBV2 and TRBJ2-5, the complete variable domain is EPEVTQTPSHQVTQMGQEVILRCVPISNHLYFYWYRQILGQKVEFLVSFYNNEISEKSEIFDDQFSVERPDGSNFTLKIRSTKLEDSAMYFCASSEDGETQYFGPGTRLLVL.

J is TRBJ2-1 and V is TRBV10-1, with 10 positions matching TRBD2. Unmatched junction bases numbered 3, after V lost 6 bases and J lost 7 bases. Germline-derived CDR1 and CDR2 are WNHNN and SYGVQD (reference sequence). This CDR3 contains 13 residues. The CDR3: CASRSSGSNEQFF. The CDR3 region has the DNA TGCGCCAGCAGGTCTAGCGGGAGTAATGAGCAGTTCTTC.

The CDR3 protein is CASSITSGNPEQYF. The CDR3 DNA reads as TGTGCCAGTAGTATCACTAGCGGGAACCCCGAGCAGTACTTC. This chain uses TRBV19 with TRBJ2-7, with 10 positions matching TRBD2. The ends lost 3 bases at V and 6 bases at J; junction bases unmatched: 5. The germline V gene has CDR1 LNHDA and CDR2 SQIVND (reference sequence). CDR3 size: 14 residues.

V gene TRBV5-6 combines with J gene TRBJ2-5; 9 bases are a match to TRBD1. The CDR3 runs 13 residues. Germline-derived CDR1 and CDR2 are SGHDT and YYEEEE. The V and J ends lost 5 bases and 4 bases, in that order; junction bases with no gene match: 3. The CDR3 here is CASSAGQGETQYF. The CDR3 nucleotides read TGTGCCAGCAGTGCGGGACAGGGAGAGACCCAGTACTTC.

V gene TRBV2 combines with J gene TRBJ1-2, with a possible D match to TRBD1 (6 bases). The CDR3 is 17 amino acids. The V and J ends lost 1 base and 3 bases respectively, with 18 bases between them. The germline CDR1 and CDR2 sequences are SNHLY and FYNNEI. This chain's CDR3 is CASSEVAFPRGYYGYTF. The CDR3 coding sequence is TGTGCCAGCAGTGAAGTGGCATTTCCGAGGGGGTACTATGGCTACACCTTC. The whole variable domain, remainder taken from reference TRBV2 and TRBJ1-2, is EPEVTQTPSHQVTQMGQEVILRCVPISNHLYFYWYRQILGQKVEFLVSFYNNEISEKSEIFDDQFSVERPDGSNFTLKIRSTKLEDSAMYFCASSEVAFPRGYYGYTFGSGTRLTVV.

This clone was recorded a few times. V is TRBV6-1 and J is TRBJ1-3; 9 bases are shared with TRBD1. Trimming cost V 1 base and J 2 bases; bases outside gene matches: 3. Germline V gene lookup returns CDR1 MNHNS and CDR2 SASEGT. The CDR3 spans 16 residues. CDR3 DNA: TGTGCCAGCAGTGAAGAGTACAGGGGGCCTGGAAACACCATATATTTT. As protein: CASSEEYRGPGNTIYF.

The gene calls are TRBV11-2 and TRBJ2-7; possible D gene TRBD2, 5 bases. The CDR3 contains 15 residues. Deletions cut 6 bases from V and 4 bases from J, with 19 bases between. The germline gives CDR1 SGHAT, CDR2 FQNNGV. The CDR3 DNA sequence: TGTGCCAGCAGTCATCGCCTGGCTCGGGAATACGAGCAGTACTTC. Encoded protein: CASSHRLAREYEQYF.